The TCR beta chain under discussion was sequenced for a study of shared clonotypes between healthy human individuals. Overall study context: CD4 naive cells filled three plates per donor, CD4 memory three, CD8 naive two and CD8 memory one. Study findings and constraints: Sorted-subset samples were not fully sequenced, rarefaction indicated.

The CDR3 covers 13 residues. Trimming cost V 6 bases and J 2 bases, with 10 bases left between them. Germline V gene lookup returns CDR1 MDHEN and CDR2 SYDVKM. About this clone: Its antigen remains unidentified.

Sequenced by immunoSEQ multiplex PCR; TCRdb stores in-frame clones only, minus some. Here the sample spans approximately 530,000 clones, approximately 95% being singletons. This TCR came from a woman under 40 in good health. The chain employs TRBV28 and TRBJ1-2; the D gene is possibly TRBD1 (5 bases). The source material was naive CD4+ T cells sorted from blood. The subset denotes: CD45RA+ positively selected. CDR3 in amino acids: CASRKGWNYGYTF. The CDR3 nucleotides are TGTGCCAGCAGAAAGGGGTGGAACTATGGCTACACCTTC.